Listed here are 4 T cell receptor beta chains from one sample, sequenced in a study of blood T cell repertoires in COVID-19. Using immunoSEQ multiplex PCR, the repertoire was profiled, and TCRdb retains in-frame clones only, with some absent. The sample yields fewer than 250,000 clones, about 85% seen once. What was sequenced was PBMCs or T cells enriched from blood (not recorded which). The receptors come from a young man who had recovered from COVID-19.

This clone was counted between two and nine times. The V call is TRBV7-9, the J call TRBJ1-1, with TRBD1 as a possible D gene (5 bases). In germline, CDR1 is SEHNR, CDR2 FQNEAQ (reference sequence). The CDR3 spans 14 residues. With 4 bases removed from V and 1 base from J, the gap between germline ends came to 10 bases. CDR3 region: CASSSEGQNTEAFF. The CDR3 DNA follows: TGTGCCAGCAGCTCGGAAGGACAGAACACTGAAGCTTTCTTT.

The chain joins TRBV2 to TRBJ2-5; 8 bases match TRBD2. The CDR3 contains 15 residues. Unmatched junction bases numbered 11, after V lost 7 bases and J lost 4 bases. The germline V gene has CDR1 SNHLY and CDR2 FYNNEI. CDR3: CASKRAGVERETQYF. In nucleotides, the CDR3 is TGTGCCAGCAAACGAGCGGGGGTTGAGCGAGAGACCCAGTACTTC.

This clone has just one count. This rearrangement joins TRBV2 to TRBJ2-3, with 9 bases fitting TRBD1. Looked up from germline, CDR1 is SNHLY and CDR2 is FYNNEI. This CDR3 comprises 15 residues. The V and J ends lost 6 bases and 4 bases, in that order; junction bases with no gene match: 8. The chain's CDR3 is CASSAQGAQPDTQYF. CDR3 nucleotides: TGTGCCAGCAGCGCACAGGGGGCCCAGCCAGATACGCAGTATTTT.

This chain uses TRBV5-1 with TRBJ2-5; 8 positions match TRBD2. The J segment lost 4 bases and the V segment lost 4 bases, leaving 18 bases of the junction unmatched. Germline CDR1 SGHRS, CDR2 YFSETQ. The CDR3 has 18 residues. The CDR3, as DNA: TGCGCCAGCAGCCCTCGGGGAACACAGATAGCGGGAAGAGAGACCCAGTACTTC. This translates into CASSPRGTQIAGRETQYF. The full variable domain, with the rest looked up from reference TRBV5-1 and TRBJ2-5, is KAGVTQTPRYLIKTRGQQVTLSCSPISGHRSVSWYQQTPGQGLQFLFEYFSETQRNKGNFPGRFSGRQFSNSRSEMNVSTLELGDSALYLCASSPRGTQIAGRETQYFGPGTRLLVL.